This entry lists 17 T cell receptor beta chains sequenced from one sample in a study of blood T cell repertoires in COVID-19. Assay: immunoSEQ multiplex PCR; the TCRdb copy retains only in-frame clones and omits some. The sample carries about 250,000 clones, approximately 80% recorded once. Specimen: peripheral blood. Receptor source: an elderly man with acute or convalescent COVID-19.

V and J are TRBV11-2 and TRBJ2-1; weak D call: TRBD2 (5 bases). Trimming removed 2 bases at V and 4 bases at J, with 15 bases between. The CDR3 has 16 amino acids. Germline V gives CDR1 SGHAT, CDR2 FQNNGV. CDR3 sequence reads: CASSLNAAGMYNEQFF. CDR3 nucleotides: TGTGCCAGCAGCTTAAATGCTGCGGGTATGTACAATGAGCAGTTCTTC.

Written as DNA, the CDR3 is TGTGCCAGCAGATCTCGGAGCGGGGTTCGGGAGCAGTTCTTC. This encodes CASRSRSGVREQFF. The chain recombines TRBV2 with TRBJ2-1; 7 nucleotides agree with TRBD2. V was clipped by 6 bases and J by 10 bases; unmatched bases: 12. The CDR3 contains 14 residues. Germline CDR1 and CDR2: SNHLY and FYNNEI.

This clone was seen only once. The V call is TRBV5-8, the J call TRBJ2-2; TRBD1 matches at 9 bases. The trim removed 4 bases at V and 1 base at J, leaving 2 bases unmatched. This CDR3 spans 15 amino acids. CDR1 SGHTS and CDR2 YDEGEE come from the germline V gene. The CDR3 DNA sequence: TGTGCCAGCAGCCCGGACAGGGGGAACACCGGGGAGCTGTTTTTT. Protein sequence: CASSPDRGNTGELFF.

The CDR3 here is CASSLGAGQSTDTQYF. CDR3 DNA: TGTGCCAGCAGCTTAGGTGCGGGACAGAGCACAGATACGCAGTATTTT. The V and J genes are TRBV7-2 and TRBJ2-3, with D possibly TRBD1 on 7 matching bases. This CDR3 comprises 16 residues. Between the trimmed V and J ends, which lost 1 base and 0 bases, there was a span of 11 bases. Germline V gene lookup returns CDR1 SGHTA and CDR2 FQGNSA. The whole variable domain, remainder taken from reference TRBV7-2 and TRBJ2-3, is GAGVSQSPSNKVTEKGKDVELRCDPISGHTALYWYRQSLGQGLEFLIYFQGNSAPDKSGLPSDRFSAERTGGSVSTLTIQRTQQEDSAVYLCASSLGAGQSTDTQYFGPGTRLTVL.

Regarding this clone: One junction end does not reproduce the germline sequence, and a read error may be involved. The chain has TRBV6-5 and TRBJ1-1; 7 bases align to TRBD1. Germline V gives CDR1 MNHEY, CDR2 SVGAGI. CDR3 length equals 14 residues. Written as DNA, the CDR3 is TGTGCCAGCAGCTACTCAGGGGGGGACACTGAAGCTTTCTTT. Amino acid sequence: CASSYSGGDTEAFF.

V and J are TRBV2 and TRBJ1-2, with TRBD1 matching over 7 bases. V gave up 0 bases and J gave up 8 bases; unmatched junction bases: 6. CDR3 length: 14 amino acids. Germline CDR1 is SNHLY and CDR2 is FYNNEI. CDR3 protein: CASSEALQGGGYTF. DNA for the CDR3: TGTGCCAGCAGTGAAGCGCTTCAGGGGGGAGGCTACACCTTC.

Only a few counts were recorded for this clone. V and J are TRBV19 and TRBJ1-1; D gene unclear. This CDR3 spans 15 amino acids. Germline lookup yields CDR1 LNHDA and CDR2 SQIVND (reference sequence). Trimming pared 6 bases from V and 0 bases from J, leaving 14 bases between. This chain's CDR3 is CASRVSGYMNTEAFF. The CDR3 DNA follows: TGTGCCAGTAGGGTTTCAGGATACATGAACACTGAAGCTTTCTTT.

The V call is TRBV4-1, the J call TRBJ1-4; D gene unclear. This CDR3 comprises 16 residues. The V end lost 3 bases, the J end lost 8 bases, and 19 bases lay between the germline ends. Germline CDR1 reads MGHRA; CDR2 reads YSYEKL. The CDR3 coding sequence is TGCGCCAGCAGCCATTACCTGGCCGGAGCAACGGAAAAACTGTTTTTT. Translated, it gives CASSHYLAGATEKLFF.

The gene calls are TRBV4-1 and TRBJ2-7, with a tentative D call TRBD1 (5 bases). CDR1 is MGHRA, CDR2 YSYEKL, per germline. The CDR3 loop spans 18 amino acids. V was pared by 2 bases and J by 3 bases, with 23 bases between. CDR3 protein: CASSQPGQTEPTGYEQYF. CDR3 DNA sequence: TGCGCCAGCAGCCAACCGGGTCAGACAGAGCCCACGGGCTACGAGCAGTACTTC.

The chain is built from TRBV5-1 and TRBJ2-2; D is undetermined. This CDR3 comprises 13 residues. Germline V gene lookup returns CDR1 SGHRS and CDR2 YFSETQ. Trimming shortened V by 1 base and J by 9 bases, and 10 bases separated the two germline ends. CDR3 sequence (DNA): TGCGCCAGCAGCTTGTCCCAGGCTCGGGAGCTGTTTTTT. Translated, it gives CASSLSQARELFF.

CDR3 loop: CASSPPEIDRASYEQYF. Written as DNA, the CDR3 is TGTGCCAGCAGCCCGCCTGAAATTGACAGGGCATCCTACGAGCAGTACTTC. The chain employs TRBV7-3 and TRBJ2-7; TRBD1 matches 7 bases. The V gene end was trimmed by 5 bases and the J gene end by 1 base; junction bases not matched to a gene: 14. Germline V gene lookup returns CDR1 SGHTA and CDR2 FQGTGA. This CDR3 is built from 17 residues.

The CDR3 is CAWSMPRTGKNYGYTF. In DNA form, the CDR3 reads TGTGCCTGGAGTATGCCCAGGACAGGGAAGAACTATGGCTACACCTTC. V gene TRBV30 combines with J gene TRBJ1-2, with 8 bases that match TRBD1. With 2 bases clipped from V and 2 bases from J, the junction kept 10 bases outside the gene matches. The V gene's germline CDR1 is GTSNPN and CDR2 SVGIG (reference sequence). This CDR3 spans 16 amino acids.

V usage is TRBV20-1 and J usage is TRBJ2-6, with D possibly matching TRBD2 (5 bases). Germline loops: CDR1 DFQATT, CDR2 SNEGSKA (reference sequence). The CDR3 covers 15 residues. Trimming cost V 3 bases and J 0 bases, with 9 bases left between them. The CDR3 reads CSASPGISGANVLTF. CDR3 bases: TGCAGTGCTAGTCCCGGGATCTCTGGGGCCAACGTCCTGACTTTC.

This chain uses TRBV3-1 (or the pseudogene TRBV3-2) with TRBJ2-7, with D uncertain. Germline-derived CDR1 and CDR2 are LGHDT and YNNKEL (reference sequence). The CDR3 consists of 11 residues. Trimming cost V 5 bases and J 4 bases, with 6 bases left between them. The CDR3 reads CASSNIYEQYF. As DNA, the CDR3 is TGTGCCAGCAGCAACATTTACGAGCAGTACTTC.

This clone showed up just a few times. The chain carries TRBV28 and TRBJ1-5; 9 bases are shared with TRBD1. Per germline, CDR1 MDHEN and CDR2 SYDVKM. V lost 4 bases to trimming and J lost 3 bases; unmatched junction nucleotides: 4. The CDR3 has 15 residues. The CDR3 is CASSSRDRVNQPQHF. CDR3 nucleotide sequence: TGTGCCAGCAGTTCCCGGGACAGGGTCAATCAGCCCCAGCATTTT.

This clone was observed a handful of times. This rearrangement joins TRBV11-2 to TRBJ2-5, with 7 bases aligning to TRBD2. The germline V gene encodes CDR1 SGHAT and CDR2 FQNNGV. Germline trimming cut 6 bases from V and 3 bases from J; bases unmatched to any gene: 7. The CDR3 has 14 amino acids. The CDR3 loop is CASSQWGGEETQYF. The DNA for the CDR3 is TGTGCCAGCAGTCAATGGGGGGGAGAAGAGACCCAGTACTTC.

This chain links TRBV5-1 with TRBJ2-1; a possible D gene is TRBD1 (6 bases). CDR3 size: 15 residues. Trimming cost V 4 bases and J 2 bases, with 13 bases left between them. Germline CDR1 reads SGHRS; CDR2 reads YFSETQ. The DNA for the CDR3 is TGCGCCAGCAGCCGTTTAGAGGGGGCCTACAATGAGCAGTTCTTC. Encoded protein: CASSRLEGAYNEQFF.